What follows is one TCR beta chain and its context. This CDR3 spans 14 amino acids. Trimming left V 9 bases short and J 6 bases short, with 17 bases between. Germline V gene lookup returns CDR1 MNHEY and CDR2 SVGAGI. The data belong to a study of shared clonotypes between healthy human individuals. Looking at the study overall: Donors consisted of two women and a few men between 18 and 49.

CD4+ cells yielded CD45RA+ naive and CD45RA-negative memory subsets. The assay was immunoSEQ multiplex PCR, and TCRdb's table has in-frame clones only and misses some. The table shows about 2.3 million clones, with over 85% occurring only once. The receptor was isolated from a man aged 18 to 35 in good health. Some clones in this sample may be carry-over from other donors' samples. The V and J genes are TRBV6-5 and TRBJ2-2; D unclear. The sample consisted of naive CD4+ T cells from PBMCs. Subset reported: CD45RA+ positively selected. CDR3 bases: TGTGCCAGGGCTCGGACCTCCACCGCCGGGGAGCTGTTTTTT. This gives the protein CARARTSTAGELFF.